Below, one T cell receptor (beta chain) is given with its context. Antigen specificity is unknown. Only in-frame clones appear in the TCRdb table, and some are missing; sequencing was by immunoSEQ multiplex PCR. The sample consists of roughly 120,000 clones, about 92% of them appearing once. This entry comes from a study of graft-versus-host responses after intestinal transplantation. Whole-study context: Each transplant was multivisceral, liver-intestinal, or isolated intestinal. Uniformly, recipients were administered anti-thymocyte globulin induction with subsequent tacrolimus and steroids for two to three years.

Germline values: CDR1 SEHNR, CDR2 FQNEAQ (reference sequence). V was cut by 4 bases and J by 7 bases, with 16 bases left in between. CDR3 length: 14 amino acids. Study-level points and caveats: The marrow of recipients harbored GvH clones, and ileum or blood showed some of them first. The study associated peak circulating GvH clone levels with early post-transplant HvG declines.

The input for sequencing was unstimulated CD4+ T cells sorted from spleen or lymph node cells, taken before transplant. The J gene is TRBJ1-2, the V gene TRBV7-9, with D perhaps TRBD1 (5 bases). The TCR sequence derives from a human donor who was the organ donor for an intestinal transplant. The DNA for the CDR3 is TGTGCCAGCAGCTCTGAATGGGGGTTCGTTGGCTACACCTTC. Translation gives CASSSEWGFVGYTF.